These T cell receptor beta chains were read from a single sample in a study of T cell repertoires in cytomegalovirus infection. TCRdb redid the calling of the reads with MiXCR, one entry per CDR3 protein. The sample shows around 490,000 distinct CDR3 sequences, roughly 29% of them seen only once. Sequenced input: PBMCs. Every receptor here comes from a human donor in good health (CMV status not recorded). Some clones in this sample may be carry-over from other donors' samples. Both conserved end residues are part of each CDR3. The D gene is left open where the match is weak. Clone size is shown for a subset of rows, as once, few, many or a class of expanded clone.

v_gene,d_gene,j_gene,abundance,len,CDR3aa,CDR3nt
TRBV11-1,NA,TRBJ1-1,few,15,CASSLGRGENTEAFF,TGTGCCAGCAGCTTAGGGAGGGGCGAGAACACTGAAGCTTTCTTT
TRBV6-8,NA,TRBJ1-2,NA,14,CASSTTWGGYGYTF,TGTGCCAGCAGTACAACTTGGGGCGGCTATGGCTACACCTTC
TRBV3-1,NA,TRBJ1-6,few,15,CASSQKEKGRALLHF,TGTGCCAGCAGCCAAAAGGAGAAAGGTAGAGCCCTCCTCCACTTT
TRBV7-2,NA,TRBJ2-1,many,13,CASSSPNANEQFF,TGTGCCAGCAGCTCCCCGAACGCGAATGAGCAGTTCTTC
TRBV6-2/TRBV6-3,NA,TRBJ2-3,NA,15,CASRTGTLNTDTQYF,TGTGCCAGCAGAACTGGGACATTGAACACAGATACGCAGTATTTT
TRBV28,TRBD1,TRBJ2-1,NA,15,CASSSTGNSHNEQFF,TGTGCCAGCAGTTCGACAGGGAATAGCCACAATGAGCAGTTCTTC
TRBV11-2,TRBD1,TRBJ1-1,few,16,CASSLTGAGGYTEAFF,TGTGCCAGCAGCCTTACAGGGGCGGGTGGGTACACTGAAGCTTTCTTT
TRBV12-3/TRBV12-4,NA,TRBJ2-3,NA,15,CASSLRHGSTDTQYF,TGTGCCAGCAGTTTACGACACGGTAGCACAGATACGCAGTATTTT
TRBV2,NA,TRBJ2-1,NA,16,CASSEERTFRHNEQFF,TGTGCCAGCAGTGAAGAGAGGACTTTTCGACACAATGAGCAGTTCTTC
TRBV25-1,NA,TRBJ1-1,NA,16,CASAPLGTLMNTEAFF,TGTGCCAGCGCACCTCTCGGGACACTCATGAACACTGAAGCTTTCTTT
TRBV7-2,NA,TRBJ1-2,NA,17,CASSLDVGRKGNYGYTF,TGTGCCAGCAGCTTAGATGTCGGCAGGAAGGGGAACTATGGCTACACCTTC
TRBV3-1,TRBD2,TRBJ2-2,few,16,CASTSRLAGGAGELFF,TGTGCCAGCACTTCAAGACTAGCGGGAGGTGCCGGGGAGCTGTTTTTT
TRBV7-6,NA,TRBJ2-7,NA,13,CASSFAVGYEQYF,TGTGCCAGCAGCTTTGCGGTGGGCTACGAGCAGTACTTC
TRBV12-3/TRBV12-4,NA,TRBJ1-2,few,13,CASSPLLLYGYTF,TGTGCCAGCAGTCCTCTCCTATTATATGGCTACACCTTC
TRBV7-2,NA,TRBJ2-7,few,14,CASTRLTYSDEQYF,TGTGCCAGCACCCGCCTGACATATTCCGACGAGCAGTACTTC
TRBV11-2,TRBD2,TRBJ2-1,NA,18,CASRQGLAGGRSYNEQFF,TGTGCCAGCAGACAAGGTCTAGCGGGAGGGCGCTCCTACAATGAGCAGTTCTTC
TRBV12-3/TRBV12-4,TRBD1,TRBJ1-3,NA,16,CASSSRQGSSGNTIYF,TGTGCCAGCAGTTCCCGACAGGGCTCATCTGGAAACACCATATATTTT
TRBV28,NA,TRBJ1-2,few,14,CASRPGMMNYGYTF,TGTGCCAGCAGGCCAGGGATGATGAACTATGGCTACACCTTC
TRBV3-1,TRBD1,TRBJ1-1,NA,15,CVSRPRDRMNTEAFF,TGTGTCAGCAGGCCTAGGGACAGAATGAACACTGAAGCTTTCTTT
TRBV7-2,NA,TRBJ1-1,many,13,CASSAARGGGAFF,TGTGCCAGCAGCGCTGCTAGGGGGGGTGGTGCTTTCTTT
TRBV18,TRBD1,TRBJ2-5,NA,17,CASSPETGGVFGETQYF,TGTGCCAGCTCACCTGAGACAGGGGGCGTATTCGGAGAGACCCAGTACTTC
TRBV12-3/TRBV12-4,NA,TRBJ2-7,few,14,CASTGSGAYYEQYF,TGTGCCAGCACTGGGAGTGGAGCCTACTACGAGCAGTACTTC
TRBV4-1,TRBD2,TRBJ2-7,NA,15,CASSQDSLAAYEQYF,TGCGCCAGCAGCCAAGATTCTCTAGCGGCCTACGAGCAGTACTTC
TRBV7-8,NA,TRBJ2-3,NA,17,CASSLGEGGLNTDTQYF,TGTGCCAGCAGCCTAGGGGAGGGGGGTCTCAACACAGATACGCAGTATTTT
TRBV5-1,NA,TRBJ2-3,once,12,CASSLEPWTQYF,TGCGCCAGCAGCTTGGAACCTTGGACGCAGTATTTT
TRBV11-3,NA,TRBJ1-4,few,16,CASSFLTASRNEKLFF,TGTGCCAGCAGCTTCCTGACAGCCTCAAGGAATGAAAAACTGTTTTTT
TRBV7-2,TRBD1,TRBJ1-2,few,15,CASSRRDRGLGGYTF,TGTGCCAGCAGCCGCCGGGACAGGGGGCTTGGGGGCTACACCTTC
TRBV19,TRBD1,TRBJ1-5,NA,16,CASSPTDRRVNQPQHF,TGTGCCAGTAGTCCGACGGACAGGAGAGTCAATCAGCCCCAGCATTTT
TRBV29-1,NA,TRBJ2-7,NA,12,CSAESPSYEQYF,TGCAGCGCCGAATCCCCGTCCTACGAGCAGTACTTC
TRBV27,NA,TRBJ2-5,few,13,CASRHGGQETQYF,TGTGCCAGCCGCCACGGGGGACAAGAGACCCAGTACTTC
TRBV11-3,NA,TRBJ2-1,NA,16,CASSLGLASSYNEQFF,TGTGCCAGCAGCTTAGGGTTAGCGAGCTCCTACAATGAGCAGTTCTTC
TRBV3-1,NA,TRBJ1-3,few,12,CASSGGGNTIYF,TGTGCCAGCAGCGGAGGTGGAAACACCATATATTTT
TRBV7-9,NA,TRBJ1-5,many,15,CASSWDHHPNQPQHF,TGTGCCAGCAGCTGGGACCACCACCCTAATCAGCCCCAGCATTTT
TRBV20-1,TRBD2,TRBJ2-2,NA,16,CSARASGRTYTGELFF,TGCAGTGCTAGGGCTAGCGGGAGGACTTACACCGGGGAGCTGTTTTTT
TRBV15,NA,TRBJ2-1,few,14,CATSRGPVDNEQFF,TGTGCCACCTCGAGAGGGCCCGTGGACAATGAGCAGTTCTTC
TRBV7-2,NA,TRBJ1-5,many,12,CASGGRFEPQHF,TGTGCCAGCGGGGGAAGGTTTGAGCCCCAGCATTTT
TRBV28,TRBD1,TRBJ1-5,NA,13,CASSRQGYQPQHF,TGTGCCAGCAGTCGACAGGGCTATCAGCCCCAGCATTTT
TRBV30,NA,TRBJ2-7,few,13,CAWSASGRGEQYF,TGTGCCTGGAGTGCTTCTGGCCGCGGAGAGCAGTACTTC
TRBV25-1,TRBD1,TRBJ2-2,NA,14,CASSGTGGPGELFF,TGTGCCAGCAGCGGGACAGGGGGCCCCGGGGAGCTGTTTTTT
TRBV20-1,TRBD2,TRBJ2-3,NA,15,CSAINSGRSTDTQYF,TGCAGTGCTATTAATAGCGGGAGGAGCACAGATACGCAGTATTTT
TRBV2,TRBD1,TRBJ1-1,few,13,CASNRQGSAEAFF,TGTGCCAGCAATCGACAGGGGAGCGCTGAAGCTTTCTTT
TRBV9,NA,TRBJ2-3,NA,14,CASSGLTGTDTQYF,TGTGCCAGCAGCGGGTTGACTGGCACAGATACGCAGTATTTT
TRBV27,NA,TRBJ2-1,NA,17,CASSLKKVASVYNEQFF,TGTGCCAGCAGTTTAAAAAAAGTGGCTAGCGTCTACAATGAGCAGTTCTTC
TRBV7-9,NA,TRBJ2-7,few,13,CASSDVFSYEQYF,TGTGCCAGCTCGGACGTATTCTCCTACGAGCAGTACTTC
TRBV18,NA,TRBJ2-1,NA,13,CASSPNRDDPQFF,TGTGCCAGCTCACCCAACCGGGACGACCCACAGTTCTTC
TRBV4-1,TRBD1,TRBJ1-2,NA,16,CASSQAGTGGNYGYTF,TGCGCCAGCAGCCAAGCAGGGACAGGGGGCAACTATGGCTACACCTTC
TRBV20-1,NA,TRBJ2-2,NA,15,CSARDLPGNTGELFF,TGCAGTGCTAGAGATCTCCCAGGGAACACCGGGGAGCTGTTTTTT
TRBV7-9,NA,TRBJ2-1,NA,16,CASSSNPEGPYNEQFF,TGTGCCAGCAGCTCCAATCCGGAGGGCCCCTACAATGAGCAGTTCTTC
TRBV29-1,TRBD2,TRBJ2-7,few,18,CSVARLAEDKRSSYEQYF,TGCAGCGTTGCCAGACTAGCGGAGGACAAAAGGAGCTCCTACGAGCAGTACTTC
TRBV30,TRBD1,TRBJ2-1,NA,12,CAWSIGQVEQFF,TGTGCCTGGAGTATCGGACAGGTGGAGCAGTTCTTC
TRBV20-1,NA,TRBJ2-3,few,13,CSARPSGPDTQYF,TGCAGTGCTAGACCCTCAGGCCCAGATACGCAGTATTTT
TRBV10-3,NA,TRBJ1-5,few,12,CAAGSRNQPQHF,TGTGCCGCAGGGTCCCGCAATCAGCCCCAGCATTTT
TRBV7-9,NA,TRBJ1-6,few,13,CASTLGGDSPLHF,TGTGCCAGCACCTTGGGGGGGGATTCACCCCTCCACTTT
TRBV20-1,NA,TRBJ1-2,NA,16,CSATTGNPRGNYGYTF,TGCAGTGCTACAACAGGAAACCCCAGGGGTAACTATGGCTACACCTTC
TRBV11-3,NA,TRBJ1-4,NA,17,CASSLGYPPGETEKLFF,TGTGCCAGCAGCTTAGGGTACCCCCCGGGGGAGACTGAAAAACTGTTTTTT